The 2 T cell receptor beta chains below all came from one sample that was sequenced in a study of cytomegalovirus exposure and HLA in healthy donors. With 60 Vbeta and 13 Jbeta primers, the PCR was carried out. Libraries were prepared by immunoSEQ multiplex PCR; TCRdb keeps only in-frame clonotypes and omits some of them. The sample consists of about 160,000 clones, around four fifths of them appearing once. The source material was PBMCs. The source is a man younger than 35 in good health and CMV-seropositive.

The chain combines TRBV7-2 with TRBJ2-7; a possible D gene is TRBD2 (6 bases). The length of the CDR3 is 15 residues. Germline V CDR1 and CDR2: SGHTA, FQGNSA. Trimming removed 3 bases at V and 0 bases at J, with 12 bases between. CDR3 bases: TGTGCCAGCAGCTTTGCCGGGGGATCCTCCTACGAGCAGTACTTC. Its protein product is CASSFAGGSSYEQYF.

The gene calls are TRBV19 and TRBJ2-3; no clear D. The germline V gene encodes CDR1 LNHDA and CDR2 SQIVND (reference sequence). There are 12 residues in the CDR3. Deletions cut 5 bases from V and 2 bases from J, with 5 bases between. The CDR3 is CASSPNTDTQYF. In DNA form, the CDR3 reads TGTGCCAGTAGTCCCAACACAGATACGCAGTATTTT.